This is a list of T cell receptor beta chains from one sample in a study of sequential checkpoint blockade in melanoma. The repertoire was sequenced with immunoSEQ multiplex PCR; TCRdb's copy has only in-frame clones and lacks some. The sample has fewer than 25,000 clones, around 70% seen once. The sample consisted of CD8+ T cells sorted from blood (inferred from file names), taken from a patient given nivolumab and ipilimumab in sequence. The receptors originated from a human donor with melanoma. The CDR3 runs from the conserved cysteine through the conserved F or W. A D gene is named only where the DNA matches it firmly. A row's size may be missing; if present it is once, few, many or a size class.

J gene: TRBJ1-2
D gene: -
clone size: -
V gene: TRBV6-5
CDR3 protein: CASGQGSAYGYTF
CDR3 DNA: TGTGCCAGCGGGCAGGGGTCCGCATATGGCTACACCTTC

J gene: TRBJ2-7
D gene: TRBD1
clone size: -
V gene: TRBV13
CDR3 protein: CASSLGQGPHEQYF
CDR3 DNA: TGTGCCAGCAGCCTGGGACAGGGTCCCCACGAGCAGTACTTC

J gene: TRBJ2-5
D gene: TRBD2
clone size: -
V gene: TRBV4-1
CDR3 protein: CASSPAGGTQETQYF
CDR3 DNA: TGCGCCAGCAGCCCTGCGGGGGGGACACAAGAGACCCAGTACTTC

J gene: TRBJ2-1
D gene: TRBD1
clone size: -
V gene: TRBV4-3
CDR3 protein: CASSQDGTGYNEQFF
CDR3 DNA: TGCGCCAGCAGCCAAGATGGGACAGGGTACAATGAGCAGTTCTTC

J gene: TRBJ2-3
D gene: TRBD1
clone size: -
V gene: TRBV7-9
CDR3 protein: CASSPGTGRATQYF
CDR3 DNA: TGTGCCAGCAGCCCAGGGACAGGGAGGGCTACGCAGTATTTT

J gene: TRBJ2-5
D gene: TRBD1
clone size: -
V gene: TRBV18
CDR3 protein: CASSPPRTGGPETQYF
CDR3 DNA: TGTGCCAGCTCACCACCGAGGACAGGGGGCCCAGAGACCCAGTACTTC

J gene: TRBJ1-2
D gene: -
clone size: -
V gene: TRBV11-1
CDR3 protein: CASSLTRRDPYGYTF
CDR3 DNA: TGTGCCAGCAGCCTTACCCGGCGGGACCCCTATGGCTACACCTTC

J gene: TRBJ1-2
D gene: TRBD1
clone size: -
V gene: TRBV5-6
CDR3 protein: CASSFMTGTNNYGYTF
CDR3 DNA: TGTGCCAGCAGCTTTATGACAGGGACCAATAACTATGGCTACACCTTC

J gene: TRBJ1-2
D gene: TRBD1
clone size: -
V gene: TRBV11-2
CDR3 protein: CASSSGQVYGYTF
CDR3 DNA: TGTGCCAGCAGCTCGGGACAGGTCTATGGCTACACCTTC

J gene: TRBJ1-3
D gene: TRBD1
clone size: -
V gene: TRBV10-3
CDR3 protein: CAISESGQGDTIYF
CDR3 DNA: TGTGCCATCAGTGAGTCGGGACAGGGGGACACCATATATTTT

J gene: TRBJ2-2
D gene: -
clone size: -
V gene: TRBV27
CDR3 protein: CASSATNTGELFF
CDR3 DNA: TGTGCCAGCAGTGCAACAAACACCGGGGAGCTGTTTTTT

J gene: TRBJ1-5
D gene: -
clone size: -
V gene: TRBV4-2
CDR3 protein: CASSQDATVFNQPQHF
CDR3 DNA: TGTGCCAGCAGCCAAGATGCGACAGTCTTCAATCAGCCCCAGCATTTT

J gene: TRBJ2-1
D gene: TRBD2
clone size: -
V gene: TRBV7-2
CDR3 protein: CASSLGYGGGSYNEQFF
CDR3 DNA: TGTGCCAGCAGCTTAGGGTACGGCGGGGGGTCCTACAATGAGCAGTTCTTC

J gene: TRBJ2-5
D gene: -
clone size: once
V gene: TRBV6-5
CDR3 protein: CASSYGDKHQETQYF
CDR3 DNA: TGTGCCAGCAGTTACGGGGACAAGCACCAAGAGACCCAGTACTTC

J gene: TRBJ2-1
D gene: -
clone size: -
V gene: TRBV4-2
CDR3 protein: CASSQGGGPYNEQFF
CDR3 DNA: TGTGCCAGCAGCCAAGGAGGGGGACCATACAATGAGCAGTTCTTC